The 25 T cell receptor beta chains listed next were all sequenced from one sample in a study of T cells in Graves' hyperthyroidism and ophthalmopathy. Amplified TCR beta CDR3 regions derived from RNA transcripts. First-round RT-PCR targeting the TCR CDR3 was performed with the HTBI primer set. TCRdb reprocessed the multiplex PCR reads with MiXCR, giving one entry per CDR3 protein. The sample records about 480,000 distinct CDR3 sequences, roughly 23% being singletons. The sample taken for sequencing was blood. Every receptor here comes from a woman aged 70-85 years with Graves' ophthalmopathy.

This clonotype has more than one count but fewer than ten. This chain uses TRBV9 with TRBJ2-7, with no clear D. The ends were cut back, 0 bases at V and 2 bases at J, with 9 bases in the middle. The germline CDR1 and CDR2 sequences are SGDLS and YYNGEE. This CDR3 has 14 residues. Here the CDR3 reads CASSVVGSAYEQYF. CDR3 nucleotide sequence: TGTGCCAGCAGCGTAGTGGGCAGCGCCTACGAGCAGTACTTC. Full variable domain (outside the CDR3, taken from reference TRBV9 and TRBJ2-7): DSGVTQTPKHLITATGQRVTLRCSPRSGDLSVYWYQQSLDQGLQFLIQYYNGEERAKGNILERFSAQQFPDLHSELNLSSLELGDSALYFCASSVVGSAYEQYFGPGTRLTVT.

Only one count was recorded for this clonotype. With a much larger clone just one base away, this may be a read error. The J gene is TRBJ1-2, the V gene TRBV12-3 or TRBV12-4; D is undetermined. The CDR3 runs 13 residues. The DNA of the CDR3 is TGTGCCGGCAGTCCTCCCTGGGCAGCTGGCTACACCTTC. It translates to CAGSPPWAAGYTF.

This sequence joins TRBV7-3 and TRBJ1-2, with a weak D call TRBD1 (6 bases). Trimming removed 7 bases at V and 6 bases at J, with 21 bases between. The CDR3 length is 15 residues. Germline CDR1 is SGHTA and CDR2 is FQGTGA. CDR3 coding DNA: TGTGCCAGCATCCCCAGGGGTGTGGGAGTAAATGGCTACACCTTC. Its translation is CASIPRGVGVNGYTF.

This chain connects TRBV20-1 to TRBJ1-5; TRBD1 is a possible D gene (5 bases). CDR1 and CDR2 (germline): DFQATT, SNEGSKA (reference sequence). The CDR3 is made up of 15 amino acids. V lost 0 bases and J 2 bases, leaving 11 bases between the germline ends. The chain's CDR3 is CSARDVRAGNQPQHF. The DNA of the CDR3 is TGCAGTGCTAGAGATGTCAGGGCAGGCAATCAGCCCCAGCATTTT.

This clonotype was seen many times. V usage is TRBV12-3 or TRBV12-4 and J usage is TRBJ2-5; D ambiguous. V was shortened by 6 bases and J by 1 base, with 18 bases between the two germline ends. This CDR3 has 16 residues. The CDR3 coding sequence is TGTGCCAGCAGCCTCACGGGTCCGGTAACCCAAGAGACCCAGTACTTC. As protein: CASSLTGPVTQETQYF.

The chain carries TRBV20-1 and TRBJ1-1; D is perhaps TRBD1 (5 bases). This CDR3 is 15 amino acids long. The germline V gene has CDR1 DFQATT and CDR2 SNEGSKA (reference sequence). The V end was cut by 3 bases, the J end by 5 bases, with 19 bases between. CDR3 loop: CSASRRGPLGTEAFF. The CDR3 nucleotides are TGCAGTGCTAGTAGGAGGGGTCCCCTCGGGACTGAAGCTTTCTTT.

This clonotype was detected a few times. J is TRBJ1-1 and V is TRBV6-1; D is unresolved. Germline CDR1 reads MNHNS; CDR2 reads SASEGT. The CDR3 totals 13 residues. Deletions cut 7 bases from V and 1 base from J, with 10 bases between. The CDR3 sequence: CASTSPRNTEAFF. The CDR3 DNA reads TGTGCCAGCACCTCCCCCAGGAACACTGAAGCTTTCTTT.

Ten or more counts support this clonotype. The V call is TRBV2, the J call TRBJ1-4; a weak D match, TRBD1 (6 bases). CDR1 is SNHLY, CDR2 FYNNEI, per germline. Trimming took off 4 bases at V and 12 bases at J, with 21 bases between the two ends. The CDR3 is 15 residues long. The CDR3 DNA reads TGTGCCAGCAGTGGTGGGGGGCAGACGCCCGTGGAACTGTTTTTT. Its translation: CASSGGGQTPVELFF.

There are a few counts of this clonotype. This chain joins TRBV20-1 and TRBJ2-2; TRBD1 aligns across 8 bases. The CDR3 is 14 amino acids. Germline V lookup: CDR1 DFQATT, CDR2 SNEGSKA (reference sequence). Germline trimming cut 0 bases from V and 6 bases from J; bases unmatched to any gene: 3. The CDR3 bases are TGCAGTGCTAGAGACAGACAGGGGCCCGGGGAGCTGTTTTTT. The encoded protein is CSARDRQGPGELFF.

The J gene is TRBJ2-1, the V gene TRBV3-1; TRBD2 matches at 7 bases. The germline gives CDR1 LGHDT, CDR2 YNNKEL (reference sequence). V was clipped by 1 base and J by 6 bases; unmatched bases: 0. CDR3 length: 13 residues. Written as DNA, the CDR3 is TGTGCCAGCAGCCAAGGGACTAGCAATGAGCAGTTCTTC. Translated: CASSQGTSNEQFF.

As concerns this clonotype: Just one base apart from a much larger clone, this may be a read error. Written as DNA, the CDR3 is TGCAGCGCTGTTAGGGAGGGGGTCTCCTACGAGCAGTACTTC. Encoded protein: CSAVREGVSYEQYF. The chain joins TRBV29-1 to TRBJ2-7; the D gene is possibly TRBD2 (7 bases). The V end lost 7 bases, the J end lost 0 bases, and 16 bases lay between the germline ends. The CDR3 loop spans 14 amino acids. From germline, CDR1 is SQVTM and CDR2 ANQGSEA.

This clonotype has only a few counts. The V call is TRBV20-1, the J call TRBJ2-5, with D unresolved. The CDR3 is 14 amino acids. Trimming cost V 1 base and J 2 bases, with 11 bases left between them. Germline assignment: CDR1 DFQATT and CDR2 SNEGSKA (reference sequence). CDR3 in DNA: TGCAGTGCTAGAGTTTTTGGGATTCAAGAGACCCAGTACTTC. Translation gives CSARVFGIQETQYF.

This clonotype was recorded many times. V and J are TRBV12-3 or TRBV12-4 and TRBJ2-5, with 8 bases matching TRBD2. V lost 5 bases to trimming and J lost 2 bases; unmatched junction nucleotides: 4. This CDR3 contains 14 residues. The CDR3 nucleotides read TGTGCCAGCAGTCGAGCGGGGGCACAAGAGACCCAGTACTTC. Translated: CASSRAGAQETQYF.

This CDR3 reads CASSLRPGTRGPEPQHF. Written as DNA, the CDR3 is TGTGCCAGCAGTTTGCGGCCGGGGACGAGGGGGCCCGAGCCCCAGCATTTT. The chain is built from TRBV28 and TRBJ1-5, with TRBD1 identical over 7 bases. This CDR3 is built from 17 residues. In germline, CDR1 is MDHEN, CDR2 SYDVKM. V was clipped by 3 bases and J by 8 bases; unmatched bases: 16.

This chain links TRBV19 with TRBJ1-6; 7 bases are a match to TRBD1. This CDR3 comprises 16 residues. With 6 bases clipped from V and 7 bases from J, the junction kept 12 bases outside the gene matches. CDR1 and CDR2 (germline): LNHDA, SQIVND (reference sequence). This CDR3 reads CASSSGQAFVNSPLHF. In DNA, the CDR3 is TGTGCCAGTAGCAGTGGACAGGCTTTTGTCAATTCACCCCTCCACTTT.

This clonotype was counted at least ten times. The CDR3 protein is CASSVGLAGRRQFF. The CDR3 DNA reads as TGTGCCAGCAGTGTCGGACTAGCGGGAAGGCGGCAGTTCTTC. This chain connects TRBV2 to TRBJ2-1; 12 bases are shared with TRBD2. Germline CDR1 and CDR2: SNHLY and FYNNEI. This CDR3 comprises 14 residues. Germline trimming cut 4 bases from V and 12 bases from J; bases unmatched to any gene: 7.

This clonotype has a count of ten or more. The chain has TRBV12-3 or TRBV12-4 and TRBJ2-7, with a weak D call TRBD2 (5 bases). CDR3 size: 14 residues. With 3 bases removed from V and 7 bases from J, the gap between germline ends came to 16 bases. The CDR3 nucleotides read TGTGCCAGCAGTTTGAGGGCCGGTCGTGGGGAGCAGTACTTC. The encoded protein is CASSLRAGRGEQYF.

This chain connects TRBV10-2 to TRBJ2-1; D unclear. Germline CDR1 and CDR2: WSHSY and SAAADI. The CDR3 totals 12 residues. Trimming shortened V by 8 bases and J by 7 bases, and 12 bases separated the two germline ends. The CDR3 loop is CASGRLGNEQFF. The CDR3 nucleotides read TGCGCCAGCGGTAGGTTAGGGAATGAGCAGTTCTTC.

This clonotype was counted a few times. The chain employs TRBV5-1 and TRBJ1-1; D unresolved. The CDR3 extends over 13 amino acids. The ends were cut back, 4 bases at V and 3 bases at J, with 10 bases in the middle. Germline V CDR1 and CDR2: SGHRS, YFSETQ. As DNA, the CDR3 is TGCGCCAGCAGCGAACTCGGGGACACTGAAGCTTTCTTT. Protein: CASSELGDTEAFF.

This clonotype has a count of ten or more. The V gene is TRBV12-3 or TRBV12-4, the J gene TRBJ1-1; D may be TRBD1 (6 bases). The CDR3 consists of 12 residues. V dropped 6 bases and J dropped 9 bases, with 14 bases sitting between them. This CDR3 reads CASSGSGQKAFF. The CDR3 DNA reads TGTGCCAGCAGCGGGAGTGGACAGAAAGCTTTCTTT.

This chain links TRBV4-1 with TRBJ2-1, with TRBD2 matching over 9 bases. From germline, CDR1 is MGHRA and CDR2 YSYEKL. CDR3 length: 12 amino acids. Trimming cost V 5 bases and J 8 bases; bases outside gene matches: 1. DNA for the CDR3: TGCGCCAGCAGCGGACTAGCGTATGAGCAGTTCTTC. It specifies CASSGLAYEQFF.

CDR3 region: CAIARDSYEQYF. In nucleotides, the CDR3 is TGTGCCATCGCCCGGGACAGCTACGAGCAGTACTTC. The V and J genes are TRBV10-3 and TRBJ2-7; 7 nucleotides align to TRBD1. Unmatched junction bases numbered 4, after V lost 8 bases and J lost 3 bases. The germline V gene has CDR1 ENHRY and CDR2 SYGVKD. The CDR3 loop spans 12 amino acids.

CDR3 in DNA: TGTGCCAGCAGTCAGCTAGACGGGAGCTCCTATAATTCACCCCTCCACTTT. It specifies CASSQLDGSSYNSPLHF. The V call is TRBV6-1, the J call TRBJ1-6; D is undetermined. Trimming shortened V by 5 bases and J by 0 bases, and 14 bases separated the two germline ends. Germline V gene lookup returns CDR1 MNHNS and CDR2 SASEGT. The length of the CDR3 is 17 residues.

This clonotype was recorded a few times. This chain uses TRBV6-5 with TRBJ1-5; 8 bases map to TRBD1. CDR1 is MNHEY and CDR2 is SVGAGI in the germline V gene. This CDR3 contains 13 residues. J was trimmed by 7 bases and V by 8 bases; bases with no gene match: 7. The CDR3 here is CASAQGAVQPQHF. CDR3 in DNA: TGTGCCAGCGCCCAGGGGGCGGTCCAGCCCCAGCATTTT.

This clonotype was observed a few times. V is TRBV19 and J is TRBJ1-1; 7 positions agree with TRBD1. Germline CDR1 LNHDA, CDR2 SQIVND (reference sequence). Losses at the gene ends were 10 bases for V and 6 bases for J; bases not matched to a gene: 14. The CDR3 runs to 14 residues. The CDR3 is CATQRQGSRSEAFF. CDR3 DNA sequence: TGTGCCACCCAAAGACAGGGATCCCGCTCTGAAGCTTTCTTT. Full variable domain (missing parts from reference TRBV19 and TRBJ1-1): DGGITQSPKYLFRKEGQNVTLSCEQNLNHDAMYWYRQDPGQGLRLIYYSQIVNDFQKGDIAEGYSVSREKKESFPLTVTSAQKNPTAFYLCATQRQGSRSEAFFGQGTRLTVV.